This entry is about one TCR beta chain. V gave up 0 bases and J gave up 6 bases; unmatched junction bases: 10. The V gene's germline CDR1 is SGDLS and CDR2 YYNGEE. CDR3 size: 16 residues. The data are from a study of blood T cell repertoires in COVID-19. Sequenced by immunoSEQ multiplex PCR; TCRdb stores in-frame clones only, minus some. The data show 50,000 to 70,000 clones, about nine tenths seen once. The chain carries TRBV9 and TRBJ1-2; 8 bases are shared with TRBD1. The specimen was peripheral blood. The sequence was obtained from a human donor with active COVID-19. The donor label of this sample is uncertain. The CDR3 loop reads CASSVGSLAGGDGYTF. The CDR3 nucleotides are TGTGCCAGCAGCGTAGGAAGTTTGGCAGGGGGCGATGGCTACACCTTC. The full variable domain, with the rest looked up from reference TRBV9 and TRBJ1-2, is DSGVTQTPKHLITATGQRVTLRCSPRSGDLSVYWYQQSLDQGLQFLIQYYNGEERAKGNILERFSAQQFPDLHSELNLSSLELGDSALYFCASSVGSLAGGDGYTFGSGTRLTVV.